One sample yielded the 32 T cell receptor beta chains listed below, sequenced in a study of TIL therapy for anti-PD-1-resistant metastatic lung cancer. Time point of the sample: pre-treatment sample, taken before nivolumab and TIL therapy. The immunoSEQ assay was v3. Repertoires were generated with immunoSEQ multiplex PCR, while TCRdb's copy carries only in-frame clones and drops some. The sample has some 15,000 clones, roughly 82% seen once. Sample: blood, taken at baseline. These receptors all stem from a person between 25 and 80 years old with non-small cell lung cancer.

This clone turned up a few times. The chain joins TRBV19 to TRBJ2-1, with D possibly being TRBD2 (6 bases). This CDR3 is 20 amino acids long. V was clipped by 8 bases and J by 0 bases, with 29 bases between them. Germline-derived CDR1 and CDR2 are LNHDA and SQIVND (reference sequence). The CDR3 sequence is CASHSLGGGAHSRSYNEQFF. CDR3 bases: TGTGCCAGTCATTCTTTGGGTGGCGGGGCACACTCCCGCTCCTACAATGAGCAGTTCTTC.

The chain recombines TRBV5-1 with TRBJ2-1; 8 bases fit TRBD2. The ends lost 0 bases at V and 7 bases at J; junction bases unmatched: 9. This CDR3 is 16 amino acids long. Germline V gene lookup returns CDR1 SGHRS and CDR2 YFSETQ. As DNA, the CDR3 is TGCGCCAGCAGCTTGGGTTCGGCGGGAGGTGTGAATGAGCAGTTCTTC. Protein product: CASSLGSAGGVNEQFF. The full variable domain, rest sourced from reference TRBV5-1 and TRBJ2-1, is KAGVTQTPRYLIKTRGQQVTLSCSPISGHRSVSWYQQTPGQGLQFLFEYFSETQRNKGNFPGRFSGRQFSNSRSEMNVSTLELGDSALYLCASSLGSAGGVNEQFFGPGTRLTVL.

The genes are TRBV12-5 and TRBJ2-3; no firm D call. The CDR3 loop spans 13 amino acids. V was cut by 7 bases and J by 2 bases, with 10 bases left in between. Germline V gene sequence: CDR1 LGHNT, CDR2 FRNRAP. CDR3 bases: TGTGCTAGTGCGCTCGCGGCCACAGATACGCAGTATTTT. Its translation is CASALAATDTQYF.

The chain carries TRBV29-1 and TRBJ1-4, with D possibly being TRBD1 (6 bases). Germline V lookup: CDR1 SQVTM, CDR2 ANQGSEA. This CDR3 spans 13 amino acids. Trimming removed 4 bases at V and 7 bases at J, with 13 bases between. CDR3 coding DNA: TGCAGCGTTGTACAGGGAGCTGCTGAAAAACTGTTTTTT. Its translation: CSVVQGAAEKLFF.

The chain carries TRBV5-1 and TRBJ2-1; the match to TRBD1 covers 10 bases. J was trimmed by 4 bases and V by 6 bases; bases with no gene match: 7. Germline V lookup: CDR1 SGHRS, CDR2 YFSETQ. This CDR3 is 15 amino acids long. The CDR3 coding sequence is TGCGCCAGCATACTTGGGACAGGGGCTTACAATGAGCAGTTCTTC. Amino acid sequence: CASILGTGAYNEQFF.

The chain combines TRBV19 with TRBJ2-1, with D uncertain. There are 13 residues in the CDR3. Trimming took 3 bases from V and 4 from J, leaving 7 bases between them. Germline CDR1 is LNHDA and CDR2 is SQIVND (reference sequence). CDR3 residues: CASSIPPYNEQFF. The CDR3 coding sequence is TGTGCCAGTAGTATTCCCCCGTACAATGAGCAGTTCTTC.

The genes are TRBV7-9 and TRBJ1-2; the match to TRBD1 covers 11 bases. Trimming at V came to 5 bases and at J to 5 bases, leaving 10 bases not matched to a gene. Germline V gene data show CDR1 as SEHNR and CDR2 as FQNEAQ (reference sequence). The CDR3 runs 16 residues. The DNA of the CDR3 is TGTGCCAGCAGCCTAATTGGACAGGGGGCCATTTATGGCTACACCTTC. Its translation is CASSLIGQGAIYGYTF.

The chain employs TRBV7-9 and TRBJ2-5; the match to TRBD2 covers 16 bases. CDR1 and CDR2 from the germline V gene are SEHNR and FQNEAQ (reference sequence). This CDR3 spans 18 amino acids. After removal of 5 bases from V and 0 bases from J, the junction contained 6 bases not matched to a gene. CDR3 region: CASSRGLAGGIYQETQYF. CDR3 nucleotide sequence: TGTGCCAGCAGCCGGGGACTAGCGGGGGGGATTTACCAAGAGACCCAGTACTTC.

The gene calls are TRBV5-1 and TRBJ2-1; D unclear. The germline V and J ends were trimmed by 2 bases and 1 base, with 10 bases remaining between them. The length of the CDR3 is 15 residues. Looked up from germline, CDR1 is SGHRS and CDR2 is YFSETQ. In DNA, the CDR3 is TGCGCCAGCAGCTTCTGGGCAGGATCCTACAATGAGCAGTTCTTC. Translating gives CASSFWAGSYNEQFF.

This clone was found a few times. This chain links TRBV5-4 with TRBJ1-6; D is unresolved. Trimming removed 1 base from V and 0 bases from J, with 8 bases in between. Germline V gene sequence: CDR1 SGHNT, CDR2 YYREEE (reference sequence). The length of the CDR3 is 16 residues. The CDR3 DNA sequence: TGTGCCAGCAGCTTGCGTGGCAGCTCCTATAATTCACCCCTCCACTTT. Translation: CASSLRGSSYNSPLHF. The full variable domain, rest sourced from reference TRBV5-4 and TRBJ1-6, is ETGVTQSPTHLIKTRGQQVTLRCSSQSGHNTVSWYQQALGQGPQFIFQYYREEENGRGNFPPRFSGLQFPNYSSELNVNALELDDSALYLCASSLRGSSYNSPLHFGNGTRLTVT.

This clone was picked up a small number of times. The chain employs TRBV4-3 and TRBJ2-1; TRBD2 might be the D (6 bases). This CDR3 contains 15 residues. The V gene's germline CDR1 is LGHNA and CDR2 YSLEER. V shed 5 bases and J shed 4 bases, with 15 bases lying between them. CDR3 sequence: CASSTELGGYNEQFF. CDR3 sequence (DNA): TGCGCCAGCAGCACCGAACTGGGGGGATACAATGAGCAGTTCTTC.

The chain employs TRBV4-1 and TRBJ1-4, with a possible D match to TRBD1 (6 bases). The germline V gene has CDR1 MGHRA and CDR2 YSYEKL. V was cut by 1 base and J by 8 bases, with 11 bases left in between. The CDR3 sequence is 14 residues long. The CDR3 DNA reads TGCGCCAGCAGCCAAGTGTGGGGGGCGGAAAAACTGTTTTTT. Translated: CASSQVWGAEKLFF.

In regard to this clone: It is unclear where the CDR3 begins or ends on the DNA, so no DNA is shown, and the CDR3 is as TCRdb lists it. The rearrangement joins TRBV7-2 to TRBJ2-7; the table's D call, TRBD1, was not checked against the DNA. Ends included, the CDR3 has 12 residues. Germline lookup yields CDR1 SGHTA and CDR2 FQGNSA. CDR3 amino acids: CASSFGTGIVYF.

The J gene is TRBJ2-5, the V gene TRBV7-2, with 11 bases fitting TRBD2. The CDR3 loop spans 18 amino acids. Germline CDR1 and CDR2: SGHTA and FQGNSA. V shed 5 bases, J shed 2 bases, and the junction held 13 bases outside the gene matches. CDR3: CASSETSRGTSGQETQYF. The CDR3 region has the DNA TGTGCCAGCAGCGAAACTTCTCGCGGGACTAGCGGACAAGAGACCCAGTACTTC.

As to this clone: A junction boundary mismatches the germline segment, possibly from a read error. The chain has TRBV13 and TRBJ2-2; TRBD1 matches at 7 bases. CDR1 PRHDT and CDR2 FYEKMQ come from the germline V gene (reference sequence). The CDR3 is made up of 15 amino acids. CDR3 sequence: CASSPRDRNTGKLFF. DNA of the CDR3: TGTGCCAGCAGCCCCCGGGACAGAAACACCGGGAAGCTGTTTTTT.

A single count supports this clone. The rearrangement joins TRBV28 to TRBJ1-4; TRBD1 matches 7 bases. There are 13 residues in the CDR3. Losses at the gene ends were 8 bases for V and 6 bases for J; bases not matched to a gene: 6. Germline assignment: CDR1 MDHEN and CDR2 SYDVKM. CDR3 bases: TGTGCCAGCTCGGGACAGTATCATGAAAAACTGTTTTTT. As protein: CASSGQYHEKLFF.

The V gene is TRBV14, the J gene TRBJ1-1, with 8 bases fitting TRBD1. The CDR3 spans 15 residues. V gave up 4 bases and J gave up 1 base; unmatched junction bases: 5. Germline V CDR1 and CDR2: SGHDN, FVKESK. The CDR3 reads CASSRFGQGNTEAFF. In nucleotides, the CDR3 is TGTGCCAGCAGCCGGTTCGGACAGGGGAACACTGAAGCTTTCTTT.

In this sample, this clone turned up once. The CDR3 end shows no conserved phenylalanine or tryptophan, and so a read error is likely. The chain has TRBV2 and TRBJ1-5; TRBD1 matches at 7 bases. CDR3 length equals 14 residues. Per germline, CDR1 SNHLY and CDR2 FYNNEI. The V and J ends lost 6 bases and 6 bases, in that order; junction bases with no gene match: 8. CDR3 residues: CASSQQGLSQPQHL. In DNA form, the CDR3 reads TGTGCCAGCAGCCAACAGGGGCTGAGTCAGCCCCAGCATCTT.

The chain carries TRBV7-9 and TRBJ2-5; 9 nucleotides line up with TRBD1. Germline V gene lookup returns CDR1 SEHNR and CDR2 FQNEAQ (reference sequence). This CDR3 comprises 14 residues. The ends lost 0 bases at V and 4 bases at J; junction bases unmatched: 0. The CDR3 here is CASSLAGQGETQYF. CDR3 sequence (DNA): TGTGCCAGCAGCTTAGCGGGACAGGGAGAGACCCAGTACTTC.

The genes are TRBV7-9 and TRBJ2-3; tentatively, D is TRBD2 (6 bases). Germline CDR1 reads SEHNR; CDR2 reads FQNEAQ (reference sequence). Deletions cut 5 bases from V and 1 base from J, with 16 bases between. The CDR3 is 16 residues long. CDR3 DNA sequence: TGTGCCAGCAGCCCCAAACAGCCGGGGGGCACAGATACGCAGTATTTT. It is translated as CASSPKQPGGTDTQYF.

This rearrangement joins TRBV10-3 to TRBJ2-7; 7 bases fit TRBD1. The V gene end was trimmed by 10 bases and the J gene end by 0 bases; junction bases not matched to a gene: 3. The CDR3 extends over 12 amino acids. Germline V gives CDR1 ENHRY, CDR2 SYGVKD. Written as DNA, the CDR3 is TGTGCCACCCGACAGGGCTCCTACGAGCAGTACGTC. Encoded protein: CATRQGSYEQYV.

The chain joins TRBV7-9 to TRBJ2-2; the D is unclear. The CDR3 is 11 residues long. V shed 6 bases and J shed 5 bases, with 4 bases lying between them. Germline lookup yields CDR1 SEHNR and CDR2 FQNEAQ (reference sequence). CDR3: CASSYTGELFF. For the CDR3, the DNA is TGTGCCAGCAGTTATACCGGGGAGCTGTTTTTT.

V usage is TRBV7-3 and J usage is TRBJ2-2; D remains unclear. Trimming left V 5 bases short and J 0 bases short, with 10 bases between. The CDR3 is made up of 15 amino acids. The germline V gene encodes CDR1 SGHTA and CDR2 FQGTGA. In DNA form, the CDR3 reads TGTGCCAGCAGCCCCGGACCCACGAACACCGGGGAGCTGTTTTTT. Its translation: CASSPGPTNTGELFF.

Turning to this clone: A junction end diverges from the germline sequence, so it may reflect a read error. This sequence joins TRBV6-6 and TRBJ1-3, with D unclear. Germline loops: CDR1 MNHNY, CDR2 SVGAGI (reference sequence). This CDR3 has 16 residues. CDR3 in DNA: TGTGCCAGCACTTACGGGCAGGACCGCTCTGGAAACACCATATATTTT. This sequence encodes CASTYGQDRSGNTIYF.

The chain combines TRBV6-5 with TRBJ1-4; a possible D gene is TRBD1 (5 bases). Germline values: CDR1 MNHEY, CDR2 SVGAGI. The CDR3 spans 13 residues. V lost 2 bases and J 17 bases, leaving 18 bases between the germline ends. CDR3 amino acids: CASSYIRDGRYFF. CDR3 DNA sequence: TGTGCCAGCAGTTACATCCGGGACGGACGGTACTTTTTT.

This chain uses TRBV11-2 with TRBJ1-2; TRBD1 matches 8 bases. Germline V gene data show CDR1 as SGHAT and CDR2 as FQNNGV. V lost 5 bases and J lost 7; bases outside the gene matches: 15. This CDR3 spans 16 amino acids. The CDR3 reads CASSPSPGQDVSGYTF. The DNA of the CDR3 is TGTGCCAGCAGCCCATCTCCGGGACAGGATGTCAGTGGCTACACCTTC. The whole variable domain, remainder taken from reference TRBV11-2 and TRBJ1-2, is EAGVAQSPRYKIIEKRQSVAFWCNPISGHATLYWYQQILGQGPKLLIQFQNNGVVDDSQLPKDRFSAERLKGVDSTLKIQPAKLEDSAVYLCASSPSPGQDVSGYTFGSGTRLTVV.

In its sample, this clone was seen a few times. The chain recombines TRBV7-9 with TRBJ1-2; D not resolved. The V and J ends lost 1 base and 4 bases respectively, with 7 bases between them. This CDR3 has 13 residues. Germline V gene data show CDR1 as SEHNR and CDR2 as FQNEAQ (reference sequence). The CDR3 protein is CASSLVQLYGYTF. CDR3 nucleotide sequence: TGTGCCAGCAGCTTAGTGCAGCTCTATGGCTACACCTTC.

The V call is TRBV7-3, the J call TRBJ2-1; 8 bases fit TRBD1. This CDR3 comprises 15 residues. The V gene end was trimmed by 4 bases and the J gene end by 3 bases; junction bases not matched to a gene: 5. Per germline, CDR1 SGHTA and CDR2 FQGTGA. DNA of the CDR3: TGTGCCAGCAGCTCCGCCGGGACAGGCTACAATGAGCAGTTCTTC. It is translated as CASSSAGTGYNEQFF.

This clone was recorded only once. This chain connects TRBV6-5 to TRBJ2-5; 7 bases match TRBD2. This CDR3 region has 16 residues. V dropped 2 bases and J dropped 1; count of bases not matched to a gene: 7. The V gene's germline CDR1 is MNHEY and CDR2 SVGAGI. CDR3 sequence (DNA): TGTGCCAGCAGTTACACGGGGGGACTAATCCAAGAGACCCAGTACTTC. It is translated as CASSYTGGLIQETQYF.

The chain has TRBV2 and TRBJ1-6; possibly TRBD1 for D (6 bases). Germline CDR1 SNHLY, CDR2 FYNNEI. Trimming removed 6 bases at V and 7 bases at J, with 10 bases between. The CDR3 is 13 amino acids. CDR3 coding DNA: TGTGCCAGCAGAGGGACAAAAAATTCACCCCTCCACTTT. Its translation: CASRGTKNSPLHF.

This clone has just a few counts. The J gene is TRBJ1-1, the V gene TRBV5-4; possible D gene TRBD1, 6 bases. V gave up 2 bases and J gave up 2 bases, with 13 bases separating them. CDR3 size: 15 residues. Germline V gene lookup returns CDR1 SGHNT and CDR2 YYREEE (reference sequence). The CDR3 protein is CASSLWGAGNTEAFF. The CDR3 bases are TGTGCCAGCAGCTTATGGGGGGCCGGAAACACTGAAGCTTTCTTT.

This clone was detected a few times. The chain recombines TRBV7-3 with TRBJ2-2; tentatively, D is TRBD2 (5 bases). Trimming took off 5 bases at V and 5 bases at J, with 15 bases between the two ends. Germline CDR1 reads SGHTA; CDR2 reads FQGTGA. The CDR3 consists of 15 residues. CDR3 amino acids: CASSPGPPGTGELFF. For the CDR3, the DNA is TGTGCCAGCAGCCCCGGTCCACCGGGGACCGGGGAGCTGTTTTTT.